There are many counts of the clone carrying this T cell receptor (beta chain). The sample comes from a study of neurological immune-mediated disorders. Turning to the study itself: There were some 34 multiple sclerosis patients. Of these, roughly 31 had relapsing-remitting MS and 3 had secondary progressive MS.

One entry per CDR3 protein results from TCRdb running MiXCR on the 5' RACE reads. The sample carries tens of thousands of distinct CDR3 sequences, 1.9% recorded once. In germline, CDR1 is SNHLY, CDR2 FYNNEI. Between the trimmed V and J ends, which lost 7 bases and 7 bases, there was a span of 16 bases. The CDR3 is 13 residues long. J is TRBJ1-2 and V is TRBV2, with D possibly being TRBD1 (5 bases). The specimen was PBMCs. This receptor was obtained from a woman aged 40 to 49 with multiple sclerosis. The CDR3, as DNA: TGTGCCAGCATGGCGGGGCCCCTTAGTGGCTACACCTTC. Translation gives CASMAGPLSGYTF.